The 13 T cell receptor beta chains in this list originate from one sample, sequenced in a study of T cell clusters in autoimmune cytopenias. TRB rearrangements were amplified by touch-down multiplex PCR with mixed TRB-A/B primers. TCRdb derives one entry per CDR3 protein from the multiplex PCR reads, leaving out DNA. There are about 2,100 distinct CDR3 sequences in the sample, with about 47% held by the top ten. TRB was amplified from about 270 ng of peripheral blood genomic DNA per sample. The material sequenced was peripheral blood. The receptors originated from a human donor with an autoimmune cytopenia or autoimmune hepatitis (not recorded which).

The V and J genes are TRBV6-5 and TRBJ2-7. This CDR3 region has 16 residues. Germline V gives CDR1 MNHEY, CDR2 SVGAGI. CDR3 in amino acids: CASSYGLLFPSHEQYF.

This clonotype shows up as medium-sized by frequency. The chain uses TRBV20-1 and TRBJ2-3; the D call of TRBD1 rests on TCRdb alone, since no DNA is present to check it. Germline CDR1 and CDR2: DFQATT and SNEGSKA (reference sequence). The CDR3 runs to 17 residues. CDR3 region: CSARNPYSEGWADTQYF.

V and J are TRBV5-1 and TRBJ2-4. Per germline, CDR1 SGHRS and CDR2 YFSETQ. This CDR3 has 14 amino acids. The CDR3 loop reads CASSFSVAKNIQYF.

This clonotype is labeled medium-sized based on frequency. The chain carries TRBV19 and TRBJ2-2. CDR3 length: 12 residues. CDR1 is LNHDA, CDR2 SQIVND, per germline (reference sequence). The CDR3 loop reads CASRSNTGELFF. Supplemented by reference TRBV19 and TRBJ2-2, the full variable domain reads DGGITQSPKYLFRKEGQNVTLSCEQNLNHDAMYWYRQDPGQGLRLIYYSQIVNDFQKGDIAEGYSVSREKKESFPLTVTSAQKNPTAFYLCASRSNTGELFFGEGSRLTVL.

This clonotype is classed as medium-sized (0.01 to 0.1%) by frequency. The CDR3 loop reads CATSETSGGIQYF. The chain is built from TRBV24-1 and TRBJ2-4; no DNA is available, so the TRBD2 call from TCRdb remains unchecked. The CDR3 runs to 13 residues. Germline V gene data show CDR1 as KGHDR and CDR2 as SFDVKD.

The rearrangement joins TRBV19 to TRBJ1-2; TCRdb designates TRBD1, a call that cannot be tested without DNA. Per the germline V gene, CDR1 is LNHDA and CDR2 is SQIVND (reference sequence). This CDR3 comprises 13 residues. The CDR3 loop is CASNPDRDYGYTF.

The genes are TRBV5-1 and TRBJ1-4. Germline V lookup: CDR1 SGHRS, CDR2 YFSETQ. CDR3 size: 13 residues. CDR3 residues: CASRGEGYEKLFF.

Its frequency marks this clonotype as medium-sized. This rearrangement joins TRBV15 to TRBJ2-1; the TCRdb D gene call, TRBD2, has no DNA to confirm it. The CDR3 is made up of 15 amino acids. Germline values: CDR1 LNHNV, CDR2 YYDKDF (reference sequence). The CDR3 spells CATSRGHGLLNEQFF.

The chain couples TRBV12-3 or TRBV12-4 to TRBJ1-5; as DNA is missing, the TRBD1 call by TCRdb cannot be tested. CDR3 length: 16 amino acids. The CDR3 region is CASSLSGRGRSQPQHF.

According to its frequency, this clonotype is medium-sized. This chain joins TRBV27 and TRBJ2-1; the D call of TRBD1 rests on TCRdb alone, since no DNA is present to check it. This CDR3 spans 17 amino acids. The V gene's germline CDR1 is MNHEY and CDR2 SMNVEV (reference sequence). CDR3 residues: CASSPRRDRGSYNEQFF.

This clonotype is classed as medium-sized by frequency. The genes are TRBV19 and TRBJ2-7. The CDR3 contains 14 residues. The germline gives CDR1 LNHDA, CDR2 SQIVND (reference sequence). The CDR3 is CASRSRRGDYEQYF.

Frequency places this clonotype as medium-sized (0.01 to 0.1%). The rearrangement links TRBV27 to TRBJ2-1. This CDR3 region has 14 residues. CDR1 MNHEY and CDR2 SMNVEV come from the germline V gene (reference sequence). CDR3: CASSFSGSYNEQFF.

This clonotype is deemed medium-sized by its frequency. The CDR3 spells CASTSPGQGTDTQYF. The rearrangement links TRBV27 to TRBJ2-3; TCRdb's D call of TRBD1 is untestable without DNA. The CDR3 has 15 amino acids. The germline CDR1 and CDR2 sequences are MNHEY and SMNVEV (reference sequence).